Below, 21 T cell receptor beta chains from the same sample are listed, as sequenced in a study of CD4 T cells in relation to SARS-CoV-2 and coronaviruses (dated by TCRdb to the early 2020s). These receptors have no identified antigens. CD4+ T cells from unexposed donors were collected before the COVID-19 pandemic (2011-2018). After more than 9 days of culture, CD4+ T cells were isolated with the EasySep CD4+ T cell isolation kit. Libraries were prepared through the immunoSEQ multiplex PCR assay. Drawn from immuneACCESS, this table holds only the in-frame rearrangements with V and J called that TCRdb kept. Clones are partly lost; checked studies trace under half to an unresolved V gene and leave the rest unexplained. The sample table shows more than 20,000 clones, and around 66% are seen once. The ten largest make up 11% of the sample. The sequenced material came from CD4+ T cells from PBMCs, cultured in vitro. The receptor source for this set is a human donor in good health.

This clone was detected only a few times. This sequence joins TRBV4-3 and TRBJ1-2; possible D gene TRBD1, 5 bases. The CDR3 runs 15 residues. The V gene's germline CDR1 is LGHNA and CDR2 YSLEER. V lost 2 bases, J lost 8 bases, and 18 bases lay in between. The CDR3 here is CASSQLLQGSGGYTF. The CDR3 DNA is TGCGCCAGCAGCCAATTACTTCAGGGTTCAGGGGGCTACACCTTC.

The chain has TRBV4-3 and TRBJ2-4; unclear D gene. The V and J ends lost 0 bases and 4 bases respectively, with 10 bases between them. Germline CDR1 is LGHNA and CDR2 is YSLEER. This CDR3 has 15 residues. CDR3 in amino acids: CASSQDMADKNIQYF. The CDR3 DNA sequence: TGCGCCAGCAGCCAAGATATGGCGGATAAAAACATTCAGTACTTC.

This clone was counted a single time. V usage is TRBV4-3 and J usage is TRBJ1-2; D is uncertain. V was pared by 0 bases and J by 8 bases, with 16 bases between. The CDR3 extends over 15 amino acids. In germline, CDR1 is LGHNA, CDR2 YSLEER. The CDR3 protein is CASSQDFQPLGGYTF. The CDR3 DNA follows: TGCGCCAGCAGCCAAGATTTTCAGCCCCTGGGGGGCTACACCTTC.

V gene TRBV7-2 combines with J gene TRBJ2-5, with D tentatively TRBD1 or TRBD2 (6 bases each). V was trimmed by 3 bases and J by 4 bases, leaving 12 bases between them. The CDR3 runs 14 residues. Germline V gene sequence: CDR1 SGHTA, CDR2 FQGNSA. CDR3 in DNA: TGTGCCAGCAGCTTGTGGGGGGCAGGAGAGACCCAGTACTTC. This gives the protein CASSLWGAGETQYF.

The chain uses TRBV6-5 and TRBJ1-6; D unclear. Trimming removed 4 bases at V and 9 bases at J, with 10 bases between. The germline gives CDR1 MNHEY, CDR2 SVGAGI. The CDR3 runs to 13 residues. CDR3 nucleotide sequence: TGTGCCAGCAGTTTTCCACGAGCTTCACCCCTCCACTTT. This sequence encodes CASSFPRASPLHF.

The J gene is TRBJ2-1, the V gene TRBV13, with 16 bases aligning to TRBD2. V was pared by 8 bases and J by 12 bases, with 10 bases of the junction left unmatched. The germline V gene has CDR1 PRHDT and CDR2 FYEKMQ (reference sequence). The length of the CDR3 is 15 residues. The CDR3 sequence: CASSLTGTSGRGQFF. The CDR3 DNA is TGTGCCAGCTCCCTGACCGGGACTAGCGGGAGGGGGCAGTTCTTC.

The genes are TRBV19 and TRBJ2-2; the D is unclear. This CDR3 is built from 15 residues. Germline loops: CDR1 LNHDA, CDR2 SQIVND (reference sequence). Trimming stripped 2 bases from V and 4 bases from J, with 11 bases between. CDR3 in DNA: TGTGCCAGTAGTATACTATCATCGGGCACCGGGGAGCTGTTTTTT. It is translated as CASSILSSGTGELFF. Combining the CDR3 with reference TRBV19 and TRBJ2-2 gives the whole variable domain DGGITQSPKYLFRKEGQNVTLSCEQNLNHDAMYWYRQDPGQGLRLIYYSQIVNDFQKGDIAEGYSVSREKKESFPLTVTSAQKNPTAFYLCASSILSSGTGELFFGEGSRLTVL.

V gene TRBV7-2 combines with J gene TRBJ2-1; 9 bases line up with TRBD2. V was clipped by 2 bases and J by 8 bases; unmatched bases: 10. In germline, CDR1 is SGHTA, CDR2 FQGNSA. The CDR3 sequence is 16 residues long. The CDR3 spells CASSLTRGGLGDEQFF. The CDR3 region has the DNA TGTGCCAGCAGCTTAACGCGGGGGGGCCTCGGGGATGAGCAGTTCTTC.

V usage is TRBV13 and J usage is TRBJ2-2; weak D call: TRBD2 (6 bases). CDR3 size: 14 residues. CDR1 and CDR2 (germline): PRHDT, FYEKMQ (reference sequence). V was clipped by 8 bases and J by 5 bases, with 15 bases between them. CDR3 nucleotide sequence: TGTGCCAGCTCCGGGGGAGGCAGTACCGGGGAGCTGTTTTTT. This gives the protein CASSGGGSTGELFF.

This clone was observed a few times. The chain employs TRBV5-1 and TRBJ2-1; 8 nucleotides align to TRBD2. V trimming: 0 bases; J trimming: 4 bases; junction bases outside the gene matches: 9. This CDR3 is 17 amino acids long. Germline V gene sequence: CDR1 SGHRS, CDR2 YFSETQ. Here the CDR3 reads CASSLAGPGGGYNEQFF. CDR3 DNA sequence: TGCGCCAGCAGCTTGGCCGGTCCGGGAGGGGGATACAATGAGCAGTTCTTC.

The chain links TRBV7-3 to TRBJ1-1; D is unclear. The CDR3 totals 13 residues. V gave up 1 base and J gave up 1 base, with 4 bases separating them. Germline lookup yields CDR1 SGHTA and CDR2 FQGTGA. CDR3 amino acids: CASSLMGNTEAFF. The CDR3 DNA reads TGTGCCAGCAGCTTAATGGGGAACACTGAAGCTTTCTTT.

The rearrangement uses TRBV5-1 and TRBJ1-3; D gene ambiguous. The germline V and J ends were trimmed by 0 bases and 4 bases, with 14 bases remaining between them. Per the germline V gene, CDR1 is SGHRS and CDR2 is YFSETQ. The CDR3 has 16 amino acids. The CDR3 loop reads CASSLEPGLWGNTIYF. The CDR3 bases are TGCGCCAGCAGCTTGGAACCAGGCCTTTGGGGAAACACCATATATTTT. Complete variable domain (other parts from reference TRBV5-1 and TRBJ1-3): KAGVTQTPRYLIKTRGQQVTLSCSPISGHRSVSWYQQTPGQGLQFLFEYFSETQRNKGNFPGRFSGRQFSNSRSEMNVSTLELGDSALYLCASSLEPGLWGNTIYFGEGSWLTVV.

The chain recombines TRBV27 with TRBJ2-1; 9 positions agree with TRBD2. The length of the CDR3 is 17 residues. Germline-derived CDR1 and CDR2 are MNHEY and SMNVEV (reference sequence). V gave up 5 bases and J gave up 2 bases; unmatched junction bases: 10. The DNA of the CDR3 is TGTGCCAGCAGTGTAACCTTTAGCGGGAGAGCCTACAATGAGCAGTTCTTC. Its protein product is CASSVTFSGRAYNEQFF.

The chain employs TRBV30 and TRBJ1-6, with D unclear. The CDR3 is 15 residues long. The V gene lost 0 bases and the J gene lost 9 bases, with 15 bases spanning the gap. CDR1 GTSNPN and CDR2 SVGIG come from the germline V gene (reference sequence). The CDR3 nucleotides are TGTGCCTGGAGTGTACGAGAGGCGATTACTTCACCCCTCCACTTT. Its translation: CAWSVREAITSPLHF.

The sample holds a few counts of this clone. V gene TRBV5-4 combines with J gene TRBJ2-2; D not resolved. CDR1 and CDR2 (germline): SGHNT, YYREEE (reference sequence). V was trimmed by 0 bases and J by 0 bases, leaving 3 bases between them. This CDR3 is built from 14 residues. The CDR3 loop reads CASSLDTNTGELFF. The DNA of the CDR3 is TGTGCCAGCAGCTTGGACACGAACACCGGGGAGCTGTTTTTT.

The chain carries TRBV9 and TRBJ2-7; D gene uncertain. The CDR3 is 13 residues long. Germline V gene data show CDR1 as SGDLS and CDR2 as YYNGEE. V was trimmed by 0 bases and J by 2 bases, leaving 6 bases between them. The CDR3 bases are TGTGCCAGCAGCGTAGACCCTACCTACGAGCAGTACTTC. It yields the protein CASSVDPTYEQYF.

The J gene is TRBJ2-3, the V gene TRBV9; D is unresolved. Germline assignment: CDR1 SGDLS and CDR2 YYNGEE. V lost 0 bases, J lost 4 bases, and 6 bases lay in between. This CDR3 comprises 13 residues. The CDR3 sequence: CASSVALADTQYF. DNA of the CDR3: TGTGCCAGCAGCGTAGCTCTCGCAGATACGCAGTATTTT.

The J gene is TRBJ1-2, the V gene TRBV19; TRBD1 matches 8 bases. The CDR3 covers 13 residues. Germline V gene sequence: CDR1 LNHDA, CDR2 SQIVND (reference sequence). Trimming cost V 6 bases and J 4 bases; bases outside gene matches: 4. The CDR3 here is CASSRTGSYGYTF. The CDR3 region has the DNA TGTGCCAGTAGCCGGACAGGGTCCTATGGCTACACCTTC.

J is TRBJ2-3 and V is TRBV2; D gene unclear. V was clipped by 7 bases and J by 4 bases, with 12 bases between them. Germline CDR1 reads SNHLY; CDR2 reads FYNNEI. The CDR3 has 13 residues. Here the CDR3 reads CASNPSSSDTQYF. As DNA, the CDR3 is TGTGCCAGCAACCCGAGCTCCTCAGATACGCAGTATTTT.

This clone qualifies as medium-sized. The V gene is TRBV19, the J gene TRBJ1-2; D perhaps matches TRBD1 (6 bases). V was pared by 5 bases and J by 2 bases, with 12 bases between. The CDR3 is made up of 14 amino acids. Germline V gene sequence: CDR1 LNHDA, CDR2 SQIVND (reference sequence). CDR3 sequence reads: CASSQQTGNYGYTF. CDR3 coding DNA: TGTGCCAGTAGTCAGCAAACAGGGAACTATGGCTACACCTTC.

The V and J genes are TRBV21-1 and TRBJ2-6; the D call of TRBD2 is as the table states it, not checked on the DNA. TRBV21-1 is flagged as a pseudogene. The CDR3 spans 18 residues. DNA of the CDR3: TGTGCCAGCAGCCTCCGCCCACTTCGGGACTTAGGGGCCAACGTCCTGACTTTC. Translating gives CASSLRPLRDLGANVLTF.